The 21 T cell receptor beta chains in this list originate from one sample, sequenced in a study of blood T cell repertoires in COVID-19. The data were produced by immunoSEQ multiplex PCR, yet TCRdb's version contains in-frame clones alone and is incomplete. The sample shows 270,000 or so clones, 90% of them seen only once. The material sequenced was PBMCs or T cells enriched from blood (not recorded which). Source of these receptors: a woman in her 30s with acute COVID-19.

The J gene is TRBJ2-3, the V gene TRBV28; D gene uncertain. Germline CDR1 reads MDHEN; CDR2 reads SYDVKM. The CDR3 is made up of 15 amino acids. The ends were cut back, 3 bases at V and 2 bases at J, with 12 bases in the middle. The CDR3 DNA reads as TGTGCCAGCAGTTTCCTTGGCGGCTCCACAGATACGCAGTATTTT. It encodes CASSFLGGSTDTQYF. The complete variable domain, with remaining parts taken from reference TRBV28 and TRBJ2-3, reads DVKVTQSSRYLVKRTGEKVFLECVQDMDHENMFWYRQDPGLGLRLIYFSYDVKMKEKGDIPEGYSVSREKKERFSLILESASTNQTSMYLCASSFLGGSTDTQYFGPGTRLTVL.

The chain uses TRBV3-1 (or the pseudogene TRBV3-2) and TRBJ2-7; D is undetermined. The CDR3 extends over 14 amino acids. With 4 bases removed from V and 0 bases from J, the gap between germline ends came to 10 bases. In germline, CDR1 is LGHDT, CDR2 YNNKEL (reference sequence). CDR3 nucleotides: TGTGCCAGCAGCCCCGTAAGTAGCTCCTACGAGCAGTACTTC. It translates to CASSPVSSSYEQYF.

The chain is built from TRBV12-3 or TRBV12-4 and TRBJ1-3; no definite D call. V was clipped by 10 bases and J by 8 bases, with 9 bases between them. The CDR3 runs 10 residues. The CDR3 DNA follows: TGTGCCACCCTATACGACACCATATATTTT. Translating it yields CATLYDTIYF.

CDR3 coding DNA: TGTGCCAGCAGTTTCGGTCTTCAAGAGACCCAGTACTTC. Its protein product is CASSFGLQETQYF. This chain uses TRBV27 with TRBJ2-5; the D is unclear. Trimming pared 3 bases from V and 2 bases from J, leaving 7 bases between. Per the germline V gene, CDR1 is MNHEY and CDR2 is SMNVEV (reference sequence). The CDR3 length is 13 residues.

The V and J genes are TRBV24-1 and TRBJ2-2, with D possibly TRBD1 on 5 matching bases. Trimming cost V 4 bases and J 4 bases, with 6 bases left between them. Germline V lookup: CDR1 KGHDR, CDR2 SFDVKD. CDR3 length: 13 residues. The CDR3 bases are TGTGCCACCAGTGAGGACATCACCGGGGAGCTGTTTTTT. It codes for CATSEDITGELFF.

The chain couples TRBV25-1 to TRBJ2-1, with 7 bases lining up with TRBD1. The CDR3 sequence is 18 residues long. CDR1 and CDR2 from the germline V gene are MGHDK and SYGVNS. The V gene end was trimmed by 1 base and the J gene end by 0 bases; junction bases not matched to a gene: 9. CDR3 in amino acids: CASSEFTGTAYSYNEQFF. The CDR3, as DNA: TGTGCCAGCAGTGAATTCACCGGGACAGCTTACTCCTACAATGAGCAGTTCTTC.

This chain connects TRBV10-3 to TRBJ2-1; weak D call: TRBD1 (5 bases). The CDR3 is made up of 15 amino acids. Germline loops: CDR1 ENHRY, CDR2 SYGVKD. The germline V and J ends were trimmed by 8 bases and 0 bases, with 14 bases remaining between them. The chain's CDR3 is CAIQGASSSYNEQFF. CDR3 in DNA: TGTGCCATCCAAGGGGCCAGCAGCTCCTACAATGAGCAGTTCTTC.

This chain links TRBV15 with TRBJ2-3; TRBD2 agrees at 9 bases. The V segment lost 3 bases and the J segment 4 bases; nucleotides outside the gene matches: 8. The CDR3 is 16 amino acids. CDR1 is LNHNV, CDR2 YYDKDF, per germline (reference sequence). In nucleotides, the CDR3 is TGTGCCACCAGCAGTCTTCTGGCGGGAGGGCCAGATACGCAGTATTTT. Its protein is CATSSLLAGGPDTQYF.

V usage is TRBV4-1 and J usage is TRBJ2-1, with no clear D. Trimming pared 4 bases from V and 9 bases from J, leaving 16 bases between. CDR3 length: 14 amino acids. Germline V gene data show CDR1 as MGHRA and CDR2 as YSYEKL. In DNA, the CDR3 is TGCGCCAGCAGCCTAGTCTATCCTCCGTTTGAGCAGTTCTTC. Translated, it gives CASSLVYPPFEQFF.

The rearrangement joins TRBV25-1 to TRBJ2-7, with a weak D call TRBD1 (6 bases). CDR1 MGHDK and CDR2 SYGVNS come from the germline V gene. The CDR3 runs to 15 residues. Deletions cut 1 base from V and 5 bases from J, with 15 bases between. The CDR3: CASSELGRGRDEQYF. CDR3 sequence (DNA): TGTGCCAGCAGTGAATTGGGCAGGGGACGAGACGAGCAGTACTTC.

The chain employs TRBV27 and TRBJ2-3; 8 bases map to TRBD1. V lost 8 bases and J lost 3; bases outside the gene matches: 4. Germline assignment: CDR1 MNHEY and CDR2 SMNVEV (reference sequence). The CDR3 spans 13 residues. This CDR3 reads CASLDRGTDTQYF. In nucleotides, the CDR3 is TGTGCCAGCTTAGACAGGGGAACAGATACGCAGTATTTT.

The genes are TRBV19 and TRBJ1-5; the D gene is possibly TRBD1 (6 bases). This CDR3 has 15 residues. V dropped 5 bases and J dropped 5 bases, with 16 bases sitting between them. Germline values: CDR1 LNHDA, CDR2 SQIVND (reference sequence). In DNA, the CDR3 is TGTGCCAGTAGTCTACTACAGGGAGAGGATCAGCCCCAGCATTTT. Translation: CASSLLQGEDQPQHF.

The chain carries TRBV13 and TRBJ2-5; unclear D gene. Germline CDR1 PRHDT, CDR2 FYEKMQ (reference sequence). The ends were cut back, 5 bases at V and 2 bases at J, with 12 bases in the middle. This CDR3 contains 14 residues. DNA of the CDR3: TGTGCCAGCAGCATCAGTCAGGAACAAGAGACCCAGTACTTC. It codes for CASSISQEQETQYF.

V is TRBV14 and J is TRBJ2-1; 9 nucleotides align to TRBD2. Germline-derived CDR1 and CDR2 are SGHDN and FVKESK. The ends lost 4 bases at V and 5 bases at J; junction bases unmatched: 6. The CDR3 has 15 residues. Written as DNA, the CDR3 is TGTGCCAGCAGCCTACCTAGCGGGATGGACAATGAGCAGTTCTTC. It codes for CASSLPSGMDNEQFF.

V gene TRBV5-4 combines with J gene TRBJ2-7; 11 bases line up with TRBD2. CDR1 SGHNT and CDR2 YYREEE come from the germline V gene (reference sequence). With V trimmed by 4 bases and J by 2 bases, 5 bases remained unmatched. The CDR3 has 15 residues. CDR3 residues: CASSVGTSGAYEQYF. CDR3 DNA sequence: TGTGCCAGCAGCGTAGGGACTAGCGGAGCCTACGAGCAGTACTTC.

The rearrangement links TRBV18 to TRBJ1-4; TRBD1 is a possible D gene (5 bases). CDR3 size: 16 residues. The ends were cut back, 5 bases at V and 4 bases at J, with 17 bases in the middle. Germline V CDR1 and CDR2: KGHSH, LQKENI. CDR3 residues: CASSSPPGNHNEKLFF. DNA for the CDR3: TGTGCCAGCTCATCTCCCCCAGGGAACCATAATGAAAAACTGTTTTTT.

The V call is TRBV6-5, the J call TRBJ1-6, with TRBD1 identical over 7 bases. CDR1 and CDR2 (germline): MNHEY, SVGAGI. V lost 6 bases, J lost 6 bases, and 5 bases stayed unmatched. The CDR3 loop spans 14 amino acids. Here the CDR3 reads CASRDRAANSPLHF. Here the CDR3 DNA reads TGTGCCAGCAGAGACAGGGCCGCTAATTCACCCCTCCACTTT.

V usage is TRBV30 and J usage is TRBJ1-3; maybe TRBD1 (5 bases). Germline-derived CDR1 and CDR2 are GTSNPN and SVGIG (reference sequence). V lost 6 bases, J lost 0 bases, and 15 bases lay in between. This CDR3 region has 15 residues. In DNA form, the CDR3 reads TGTGCCTGCGTCCCAAGGGGCCTCTCTGGAAACACCATATATTTT. This encodes CACVPRGLSGNTIYF.

This chain uses TRBV19 with TRBJ2-1; TRBD1 is a possible D gene (5 bases). Deletions cut 7 bases from V and 4 bases from J, with 20 bases between. CDR3 length: 16 residues. Germline V gene data show CDR1 as LNHDA and CDR2 as SQIVND (reference sequence). The CDR3 spells CASTPLWQGRYNEQFF. In nucleotides, the CDR3 is TGTGCCAGTACCCCCCTTTGGCAGGGCCGATACAATGAGCAGTTCTTC.

The chain recombines TRBV24-1 with TRBJ1-4; 10 nucleotides align to TRBD1. Germline trimming cut 12 bases from V and 0 bases from J; bases unmatched to any gene: 6. CDR3 length equals 15 residues. The germline gives CDR1 KGHDR, CDR2 SFDVKD. DNA for the CDR3: TGTGCCTCAGACAGGGGGCGTGCAACTAATGAAAAACTGTTTTTT. Translated, it gives CASDRGRATNEKLFF.

This clone was seen only once. The V gene is TRBV28, the J gene TRBJ2-3, with 7 bases matching TRBD1. V trimming: 6 bases; J trimming: 0 bases; junction bases outside the gene matches: 3. In germline, CDR1 is MDHEN, CDR2 SYDVKM. The CDR3 sequence is 14 residues long. The DNA of the CDR3 is TGTGCCAGCAGGAAACAGGGGAGCACAGATACGCAGTATTTT. This codes for CASRKQGSTDTQYF.